This T cell receptor beta chain was retrieved from a study of T cell responses to AZD1222 COVID-19 vaccine. Germline-derived CDR1 and CDR2 are MNHEY and SVGAGI. V lost 0 bases to trimming and J lost 6 bases; unmatched junction nucleotides: 2. The length of the CDR3 is 15 residues. This clone was detected once. Its antigen is not known. Study results and limitations: Donor demographics were predominantly white British with a female majority; clonal diversity may be underestimated. Only a handful of AZD1222 recipients tested seropositive at baseline.

Measured with immunoSEQ multiplex PCR; TCRdb has only the in-frame clones, and not every one. Among tens of thousands of clones listed, 80% to 95% were seen once. The clonotype comes from an adult in good health. Sequencing used peripheral blood, obtained on day 0 of MenACWY control vaccination. This chain joins TRBV6-5 and TRBJ2-7, with TRBD2 matching 13 bases. The CDR3, as DNA: TGTGCCAGCAGTTACTCGACTAGCGGGGGGAGCGAGCAGTACTTC. Amino acid sequence: CASSYSTSGGSEQYF.